Each of the 29 T cell receptor beta chains below was sequenced from the same sample in a study of identical twins (dated by TCRdb to the mid-2010s). The library was made by 5' RACE. Sequencing instrument: Illumina HiSeq 2000. TCRdb cleaned the public reads at Q25 with fastp, built clones with MiXCR and kept in-frame beta chains. Each CDR3 protein appears once, grouped with its most common genes and DNA. The sample table holds 470,000 or so distinct CDR3 sequences, of which approximately 25% were seen once. Approximately 2.9% of the sample is in the top ten clones. In addition, the sample was reused for a study of T cells expressing NK-cell markers.

The material sequenced was CD4+ T cells sorted from blood. These receptors all stem from a woman between 18 and 30 years old in good health.

The rearrangement uses TRBV6-2 or TRBV6-3 and TRBJ2-7; TRBD2 aligns across 7 bases. V was clipped by 5 bases and J by 6 bases; unmatched bases: 10. Per the germline V gene, CDR1 is MNHEY and CDR2 is SVGEGT. The CDR3 totals 14 residues. DNA of the CDR3: TGTGCCAGCAGTACCTTTGGGACTAAGACCGAGCAGTACTTC. It yields the protein CASSTFGTKTEQYF.

The chain uses TRBV18 and TRBJ2-1, with 9 bases identical to TRBD1. This CDR3 has 17 residues. Germline V gene data show CDR1 as KGHSH and CDR2 as LQKENI. V shed 3 bases and J 7 bases; nucleotides not matched to a gene: 13. CDR3 DNA sequence: TGTGCCAGCTCACCCCCCGTCGGGACAGGGAAGGGGAATGAGCAGTTCTTC. Translation gives CASSPPVGTGKGNEQFF.

V and J are TRBV7-8 and TRBJ2-1, with D unclear. The CDR3 runs 12 residues. Germline V CDR1 and CDR2: SGHVS, FQNEAQ. V dropped 5 bases and J dropped 2 bases, with 4 bases sitting between them. CDR3 bases: TGTGCCAGCAGCCGCGCCTACAATGAGCAGTTCTTC. It codes for CASSRAYNEQFF.

There are a few counts of this clonotype. The chain employs TRBV12-3 or TRBV12-4 and TRBJ2-7, with unresolved D. CDR3 length equals 15 residues. Trimming took off 1 base at V and 2 bases at J, with 12 bases between the two ends. CDR3 DNA: TGTGCCAGCAGTTTAGATTCACTCTCCACCTACGAGCAGTACTTC. This encodes CASSLDSLSTYEQYF.

In DNA, the CDR3 is TGCGCCAGCAGCTCGTACTTAGAGCACGAGACCCAGTACTTC. Protein product: CASSSYLEHETQYF. The chain recombines TRBV5-1 with TRBJ2-5; D is undetermined. CDR3 length equals 14 residues. With 3 bases removed from V and 5 bases from J, the gap between germline ends came to 14 bases. Germline V gene sequence: CDR1 SGHRS, CDR2 YFSETQ.

This clonotype has more than one count but fewer than ten. J is TRBJ2-2 and V is TRBV12-3 or TRBV12-4, with TRBD1 identical over 11 bases. The CDR3 length is 16 residues. V shed 7 bases and J 1 base; nucleotides not matched to a gene: 5. The CDR3 is CASTRGTGGNTGELFF. In nucleotides, the CDR3 is TGTGCCAGCACCCGAGGGACAGGGGGGAACACCGGGGAGCTGTTTTTT.

The J gene is TRBJ2-7, the V gene TRBV5-1; no clear D. CDR1 and CDR2 (germline): SGHRS, YFSETQ. Trimming shortened V by 1 base and J by 0 bases, and 8 bases separated the two germline ends. This CDR3 is 14 amino acids long. The DNA for the CDR3 is TGCGCCAGCAGCTTGATACGGAGCTCCTACGAGCAGTACTTC. This codes for CASSLIRSSYEQYF.

V is TRBV4-3 and J is TRBJ2-7, with 7 bases matching TRBD2. This CDR3 contains 15 residues. The V segment lost 1 base and the J segment 2 bases; nucleotides outside the gene matches: 5. CDR1 is LGHNA and CDR2 is YSLEER in the germline V gene. CDR3 protein: CASSQGGGGAYEQYF. The CDR3 DNA follows: TGCGCCAGCAGCCAAGGCGGCGGGGGAGCCTACGAGCAGTACTTC.

The J gene is TRBJ2-6, the V gene TRBV25-1; tentative D call: TRBD1 (5 bases). The germline V gene has CDR1 MGHDK and CDR2 SYGVNS. The length of the CDR3 is 16 residues. V was trimmed by 6 bases and J by 1 base, leaving 13 bases between them. CDR3 sequence reads: CASSAIGESGANVLTF. The DNA of the CDR3 is TGTGCCAGCAGCGCAATAGGGGAATCTGGGGCCAACGTCCTGACTTTC.

At least ten counts were recorded for this clonotype. The chain couples TRBV12-3 or TRBV12-4 to TRBJ1-2; D is unresolved. Trimming took 7 bases from V and 3 from J, leaving 18 bases between them. This CDR3 has 15 residues. The CDR3 sequence: CASTSRVGVDYGYTF. DNA of the CDR3: TGTGCCAGCACCTCCCGGGTAGGCGTGGACTATGGCTACACCTTC.

This chain links TRBV10-3 with TRBJ2-2; D ambiguous. Germline V gene lookup returns CDR1 ENHRY and CDR2 SYGVKD. CDR3 size: 14 residues. V was shortened by 1 base and J by 1 base, with 4 bases between the two germline ends. CDR3 sequence: CAISEYRNTGELFF. CDR3 sequence (DNA): TGTGCCATCAGTGAGTACAGGAACACCGGGGAGCTGTTTTTT.

The CDR3 reads CAISGLAGGYEQYF. DNA for the CDR3: TGTGCCATCAGTGGGCTAGCGGGAGGCTACGAGCAGTACTTC. The chain has TRBV10-3 and TRBJ2-7; the match to TRBD2 covers 11 bases. V was pared by 4 bases and J by 3 bases, with 2 bases of the junction left unmatched. This CDR3 contains 14 residues. Germline CDR1 ENHRY, CDR2 SYGVKD.

This clonotype was found a few times. CDR3 DNA: TGTGCCAGCAGTTCCCCCGGGCGAACCCTAGGCACAGATACGCAGTATTTT. It yields the protein CASSSPGRTLGTDTQYF. V is TRBV12-3 or TRBV12-4 and J is TRBJ2-3; D gene uncertain. Trimming removed 4 bases at V and 1 base at J, with 18 bases between. The CDR3 loop spans 17 amino acids.

This clonotype appeared a few times. The V call is TRBV10-3, the J call TRBJ2-7, with D unclear. The ends were cut back, 4 bases at V and 6 bases at J, with 13 bases in the middle. CDR1 is ENHRY, CDR2 SYGVKD, per germline. The CDR3 is 13 amino acids. Here the CDR3 DNA reads TGTGCCATCAGTGCTGGCCTTTTTCTCGAGCAGTACTTC. It encodes CAISAGLFLEQYF.

The gene calls are TRBV12-3 or TRBV12-4 and TRBJ1-1; D uncertain. The CDR3 totals 12 residues. CDR3 sequence (DNA): TGTGCTGCGGGAACTTTGAACACTGAAGCTTTCTTT. Translated, it gives CAAGTLNTEAFF.

V gene TRBV7-2 combines with J gene TRBJ2-2; D is possibly TRBD1 (6 bases). V dropped 6 bases and J dropped 4 bases, with 15 bases sitting between them. Germline CDR1 reads SGHTA; CDR2 reads FQGNSA. The CDR3 runs 15 residues. The chain's CDR3 is CASRGTTGSTGELFF. CDR3 DNA: TGTGCCAGCAGGGGAACTACAGGGTCCACCGGGGAGCTGTTTTTT.

The gene calls are TRBV4-3 and TRBJ2-5; the D is unclear. The V gene lost 2 bases and the J gene lost 2 bases, with 12 bases spanning the gap. The CDR3 extends over 15 amino acids. Germline V gives CDR1 LGHNA, CDR2 YSLEER. The CDR3, as DNA: TGCGCCAGCAGCCAACAAACTGCACCACAAGAGACCCAGTACTTC. Encoded protein: CASSQQTAPQETQYF.

The chain employs TRBV11-1 and TRBJ2-7; the D gene is possibly TRBD1 (7 bases). This CDR3 comprises 14 residues. The V and J ends lost 3 bases and 3 bases respectively, with 12 bases between them. The germline V gene encodes CDR1 SGHAT and CDR2 FQDESV (reference sequence). The chain's CDR3 is CASSFYRGGYEQYF. CDR3 sequence (DNA): TGTGCCAGCAGCTTTTACAGGGGAGGCTACGAGCAGTACTTC.

This chain links TRBV2 with TRBJ2-1, with 8 bases aligning to TRBD2. Per germline, CDR1 SNHLY and CDR2 FYNNEI. V lost 4 bases and J lost 8; bases outside the gene matches: 13. The CDR3 has 16 amino acids. CDR3 amino acids: CASSVQAGVTGHEQFF. The DNA of the CDR3 is TGTGCCAGCAGTGTACAAGCGGGAGTGACCGGGCATGAGCAGTTCTTC.

This chain joins TRBV10-3 and TRBJ1-5; no reliable D call. V dropped 0 bases and J dropped 4 bases, with 7 bases sitting between them. This CDR3 has 14 amino acids. CDR1 is ENHRY, CDR2 SYGVKD, per germline. This chain's CDR3 is CAISESGQNQPQHF. The DNA of the CDR3 is TGTGCCATCAGTGAGTCTGGGCAAAATCAGCCCCAGCATTTT.

This clonotype was counted between two and nine times. This CDR3 is CASSSDRLGQEETQYF. Here the CDR3 DNA reads TGTGCCAGCAGCAGCGACAGGTTGGGTCAAGAAGAGACCCAGTACTTC. The chain carries TRBV7-9 and TRBJ2-5, with D possibly being TRBD1 (6 bases). The ends were cut back, 5 bases at V and 3 bases at J, with 19 bases in the middle. Looked up from germline, CDR1 is SEHNR and CDR2 is FQNEAQ (reference sequence). The CDR3 extends over 16 amino acids.

This clonotype has more than one count but fewer than ten. J is TRBJ2-2 and V is TRBV7-2, with D possibly TRBD1 on 6 matching bases. The V and J ends lost 6 bases and 6 bases respectively, with 14 bases between them. CDR1 is SGHTA and CDR2 is FQGNSA in the germline V gene. The CDR3 has 14 residues. The CDR3 here is CASRRAGDSGELFF. The CDR3 DNA reads as TGTGCCAGCAGACGCGCAGGGGATTCCGGGGAGCTGTTTTTT. The full variable domain, with the rest looked up from reference TRBV7-2 and TRBJ2-2, is GAGVSQSPSNKVTEKGKDVELRCDPISGHTALYWYRQSLGQGLEFLIYFQGNSAPDKSGLPSDRFSAERTGGSVSTLTIQRTQQEDSAVYLCASRRAGDSGELFFGEGSRLTVL.

The chain combines TRBV7-8 with TRBJ1-4, with D maybe TRBD1 (5 bases). Trimming removed 4 bases from V and 8 bases from J, with 14 bases in between. The germline V gene encodes CDR1 SGHVS and CDR2 FQNEAQ. This CDR3 has 14 amino acids. The CDR3 region is CASSSSLGEEKLFF. The CDR3 DNA reads as TGTGCCAGCAGCTCCTCTCTGGGGGAGGAAAAACTGTTTTTT.

This clonotype was seen a handful of times. The chain has TRBV7-9 and TRBJ2-1, with 11 bases lining up with TRBD2. This CDR3 spans 15 amino acids. V trimming: 4 bases; J trimming: 5 bases; junction bases outside the gene matches: 4. Germline V gene data show CDR1 as SEHNR and CDR2 as FQNEAQ (reference sequence). CDR3 nucleotide sequence: TGTGCCAGCAGCTCGCCGGGACTAGCGGACAATGAGCAGTTCTTC. As protein: CASSSPGLADNEQFF.

This rearrangement joins TRBV15 to TRBJ2-3; no reliable D call. CDR1 is LNHNV, CDR2 YYDKDF, per germline (reference sequence). The CDR3 is 16 residues long. V was trimmed by 1 base and J by 0 bases, leaving 11 bases between them. CDR3 residues: CATSRVKVSSTDTQYF. CDR3 DNA: TGTGCCACCAGCAGAGTAAAAGTTTCTAGCACAGATACGCAGTATTTT.

In this sample, this clonotype turned up a few times. The CDR3 DNA is TGCAGTGCTAGAGCGGCTAGCGGTGCCTACGAGCAGTACTTC. The encoded protein is CSARAASGAYEQYF. V gene TRBV20-1 combines with J gene TRBJ2-7; 7 nucleotides line up with TRBD2. The CDR3 covers 14 residues. Trimming cost V 1 base and J 2 bases; bases outside gene matches: 5. From germline, CDR1 is DFQATT and CDR2 SNEGSKA (reference sequence).

This clonotype was seen at least ten times. V gene TRBV20-1 combines with J gene TRBJ2-3; TRBD1 might be the D (5 bases). This CDR3 region has 12 residues. The ends were cut back, 7 bases at V and 6 bases at J, with 14 bases in the middle. From germline, CDR1 is DFQATT and CDR2 SNEGSKA (reference sequence). The DNA for the CDR3 is TGCAGTGGGGGCACCACGTCTGATACGCAGTATTTT. Translating gives CSGGTTSDTQYF.

This clonotype was found a few times. V is TRBV3-1 and J is TRBJ2-7, with TRBD2 as a possible D gene (5 bases). V lost 0 bases to trimming and J lost 1 base, with 7 bases between them. Per germline, CDR1 LGHDT and CDR2 YNNKEL (reference sequence). The CDR3 has 14 amino acids. The CDR3 coding sequence is TGTGCCAGCAGCCAAGACGGGGTGTCCTACGAGCAGTACTTC. It yields the protein CASSQDGVSYEQYF.

The gene calls are TRBV9 and TRBJ1-1; possibly TRBD1 for D (6 bases). This CDR3 is built from 17 residues. The V end was cut by 5 bases, the J end by 3 bases, with 23 bases between. Looked up from germline, CDR1 is SGDLS and CDR2 is YYNGEE. CDR3 sequence reads: CASSERGGPTGYTEAFF. In nucleotides, the CDR3 is TGTGCCAGCAGTGAACGGGGGGGACCAACAGGGTACACTGAAGCTTTCTTT.